This TCR beta chain emerged from a study of blood T cell repertoires in COVID-19. Across the whole study: The United States, Italy and Spain were the sources of the acute and convalescent COVID-19 samples.

The V gene end was trimmed by 4 bases and the J gene end by 7 bases; junction bases not matched to a gene: 10. CDR3 size: 15 residues. CDR1 SGHTA and CDR2 FQGTGA come from the germline V gene. Authors' processing steps: Estimation of nucleated cell counts was performed using reference gene primer amplification. The assay was immunoSEQ multiplex PCR, and TCRdb's table has in-frame clones only and misses some. From that table come the V and J calls and clone size; the DNA was used to work out D and trimming. The sample includes fewer than 450,000 clones, around nine tenths of them seen just once. Seattle's enrolled individuals joined amid active infection and were then monitored longitudinally.

This clonotype was sampled from a woman in her sixties or seventies with COVID-19, enrolled during active disease. The source material was peripheral blood. This chain links TRBV7-3 with TRBJ2-1; 7 bases line up with TRBD2. The CDR3 nucleotides are TGTGCCAGCAGCTCGACCGGGACGGGGGGAAATGAGCAGTTCTTC. Amino acids: CASSSTGTGGNEQFF. Together with reference TRBV7-3 and TRBJ2-1, the CDR3 gives the full variable domain: GAGVSQTPSNKVTEKGKYVELRCDPISGHTALYWYRQSLGQGPEFLIYFQGTGAADDSGLPNDRFFAVRPEGSVSTLKIQRTERGDSAVYLCASSSTGTGGNEQFFGPGTRLTVL.